These T cell receptor beta chains were read from a single sample in a study of cytomegalovirus exposure and HLA in healthy donors. The protocol was immunoSEQ multiplex PCR, while the TCRdb copy is restricted to in-frame clones and leaves out a portion. Of approximately 190,000 clones in the sample, approximately 84% were seen once. Sequenced input: PBMCs. These receptors were obtained from a boy under 18 in good health and CMV-seronegative. CDR3s include the opening cysteine and the closing phenylalanine or tryptophan. The D gene is left open where the match is weak. The listing skips clone size in some rows; elsewhere it reads once, few, many or a size class.

CDR3: CASSPAGGYEQYF; DNA: TGTGCCAGCAGCCCCGCGGGCGGCTACGAGCAGTACTTC; size: NA; D: NA; V: TRBV7-3; J: TRBJ2-7
CDR3: CASSSATGRGASYEQYF; DNA: TGCGCCAGCAGCTCCGCCACAGGGAGAGGAGCCTCCTACGAGCAGTACTTC; size: NA; D: NA; V: TRBV5-1; J: TRBJ2-7
CDR3: CASSGPAWRSSGANVLTF; DNA: TGTGCCAGCAGTGGGCCGGCCTGGCGAAGCTCTGGGGCCAACGTCCTGACTTTC; size: NA; D: NA; V: TRBV27; J: TRBJ2-6
CDR3: CAWSGGQGSTNSPLHF; DNA: TGTGCCTGGAGTGGGGGACAGGGGAGCACAAATTCACCCCTCCACTTT; size: NA; D: TRBD1; V: TRBV30; J: TRBJ1-6
CDR3: CASSQAGASPYEQYF; DNA: TGTGCCAGCAGTCAGGCGGGGGCTTCGCCCTACGAGCAGTACTTC; size: once; D: NA; V: TRBV6-5; J: TRBJ2-7
CDR3: CASMTSGRPDEQFF; DNA: TGTGCCAGTATGACTAGCGGGAGGCCGGATGAGCAGTTCTTC; size: NA; D: TRBD2; V: TRBV7-9; J: TRBJ2-1
CDR3: CSVADRAAEQYF; DNA: TGCAGCGTAGCAGACAGGGCCGCCGAGCAGTACTTC; size: NA; D: TRBD1; V: TRBV29-1; J: TRBJ2-7
CDR3: CASSTDIWAHNEQFF; DNA: TGTGCCAGCAGTACAGACATCTGGGCCCACAATGAGCAGTTCTTC; size: NA; D: NA; V: TRBV6-5; J: TRBJ2-1
CDR3: CASSLSAGLKTEAFF; DNA: TGTGCCAGCAGCTTGTCCGCAGGTTTAAAGACTGAAGCTTTCTTT; size: NA; D: NA; V: TRBV5-4; J: TRBJ1-1
CDR3: CASSPGGRANEKLFF; DNA: TGTGCCAGCAGCCCGGGGGGGAGGGCTAATGAAAAACTGTTTTTT; size: NA; D: NA; V: TRBV5-4; J: TRBJ1-4
CDR3: CASSLVSGVGGNEQFF; DNA: TGTGCCAGCAGCTTAGTAAGCGGGGTAGGTGGCAATGAGCAGTTCTTC; size: NA; D: TRBD2; V: TRBV7-2; J: TRBJ2-1
CDR3: CAINDNRAGWAGYTF; DNA: TGTGCCATCAATGATAACAGGGCCGGCTGGGCTGGCTACACCTTC; size: NA; D: NA; V: TRBV10-3; J: TRBJ1-2
CDR3: CAHNPGQGRGASVAFF; DNA: TGTGCCCACAACCCAGGACAGGGGCGAGGGGCCTCAGTCGCTTTCTTT; size: NA; D: TRBD1; V: TRBV30; J: TRBJ1-1
CDR3: CATSIATLSNQPQHF; DNA: TGTGCCACCAGCATCGCCACTTTAAGCAATCAGCCCCAGCATTTT; size: few; D: NA; V: TRBV15; J: TRBJ1-5
CDR3: CASTGGSQPQHF; DNA: TGTGCCAGTACAGGAGGGAGCCAGCCCCAGCATTTT; size: NA; D: NA; V: TRBV19; J: TRBJ1-5
CDR3: CASSYPGQMGYTF; DNA: TGTGCCAGCAGTTACCCGGGACAGATGGGCTACACCTTC; size: NA; D: TRBD1; V: TRBV6-6; J: TRBJ1-2
CDR3: CASSFSIPPQRNTGELFF; DNA: TGCGCCAGCAGCTTTTCCATCCCTCCCCAGCGTAACACCGGGGAGCTGTTTTTT; size: once; D: NA; V: TRBV5-1; J: TRBJ2-2
CDR3: CASSLAAGRGTDTQYF; DNA: TGTGCCAGCAGCTTAGCGGCCGGGCGGGGTACAGATACGCAGTATTTT; size: NA; D: NA; V: TRBV7-8; J: TRBJ2-3
CDR3: CASSVEASSYEQYF; DNA: TGTGCCAGCAGTGTCGAGGCGAGCTCCTACGAGCAGTACTTC; size: NA; D: NA; V: TRBV6-1; J: TRBJ2-7
CDR3: CASSLDAGGLNEQYF; DNA: TGTGCCAGCAGCTTGGACGCGGGAGGGCTAAACGAGCAGTACTTC; size: NA; D: TRBD2; V: TRBV5-4; J: TRBJ2-7
CDR3: CASSPPGRVRETQYF; DNA: TGTGCCAGCAGCCCCCCCGGCAGGGTCAGAGAGACCCAGTACTTC; size: NA; D: NA; V: TRBV5-4; J: TRBJ2-5
CDR3: CASSKDRDAQEQFF; DNA: TGTGCCAGCAGCAAGGACAGGGATGCTCAGGAGCAGTTCTTC; size: NA; D: NA; V: TRBV21-1; J: TRBJ2-1
CDR3: CAWSAGGSGEQYF; DNA: TGTGCCTGGAGTGCGGGGGGGTCCGGCGAGCAGTACTTC; size: once; D: TRBD2; V: TRBV30; J: TRBJ2-7
CDR3: CASSNSGRAGTQYF; DNA: TGCGCCAGCAGCAATAGCGGGAGGGCAGGGACCCAGTACTTC; size: NA; D: TRBD2; V: TRBV5-1; J: TRBJ2-5
CDR3: CASSAPTGANRGGVEAFF; DNA: TGTGCCAGCAGTGCCCCGACAGGGGCGAATCGGGGCGGGGTTGAAGCTTTCTTT; size: NA; D: TRBD1; V: TRBV25-1; J: TRBJ1-1
CDR3: CASSAYRDRRYEQYF; DNA: TGTGCCAGCAGCGCTTACCGGGACAGACGCTACGAGCAGTACTTC; size: NA; D: TRBD1; V: TRBV9; J: TRBJ2-7
CDR3: CASFVGAGGDTQYF; DNA: TGTGCCAGTTTCGTGGGAGCAGGTGGAGATACGCAGTATTTT; size: NA; D: NA; V: TRBV6-1; J: TRBJ2-3
CDR3: CASKGQRENTEAFF; DNA: TGTGCCAGCAAAGGACAGCGGGAGAACACTGAAGCTTTCTTT; size: NA; D: NA; V: TRBV6-5; J: TRBJ1-1
CDR3: CASSVDGSYGYTF; DNA: TGTGCCAGCAGCGTAGACGGTAGCTATGGCTACACCTTC; size: NA; D: NA; V: TRBV9; J: TRBJ1-2
CDR3: CATSVRLDYNEQFF; DNA: TGTGCCACCAGCGTTCGACTAGACTACAATGAGCAGTTCTTC; size: NA; D: NA; V: TRBV15; J: TRBJ2-1
CDR3: CASSPKWGSAAFF; DNA: TGTGCCAGCAGCCCAAAATGGGGTAGCGCAGCTTTCTTT; size: NA; D: NA; V: TRBV7-4; J: TRBJ1-1
CDR3: CASSYSSRGYGYTF; DNA: TGTGCCAGCAGTTACTCGTCTCGAGGGTATGGCTACACCTTC; size: NA; D: NA; V: TRBV6-5; J: TRBJ1-2
CDR3: CASSRTAGIYEQYF; DNA: TGCGCCAGCAGCCGAACCGCAGGTATCTACGAGCAGTACTTC; size: NA; D: NA; V: TRBV5-1; J: TRBJ2-7
CDR3: CSVEGPGQKIRGTQYF; DNA: TGCAGCGTTGAAGGACCGGGACAGAAGATAAGAGGTACCCAGTACTTC; size: NA; D: TRBD1; V: TRBV29-1; J: TRBJ2-5
CDR3: CASFLAGVITGELFF; DNA: TGTGCCAGCTTCTTAGCGGGAGTTATCACCGGGGAGCTGTTTTTT; size: NA; D: TRBD2; V: TRBV7-9; J: TRBJ2-2
CDR3: CASSLTDRDNEQFF; DNA: TGTGCCAGCAGCTTAACCGACAGGGACAATGAGCAGTTCTTC; size: NA; D: TRBD1; V: TRBV7-3; J: TRBJ2-1
CDR3: CASSVVEGSEAFF; DNA: TGTGCCAGCAGCGTAGTTGAGGGCAGTGAAGCTTTCTTT; size: few; D: NA; V: TRBV9; J: TRBJ1-1
CDR3: CASSLLGGPTGELFF; DNA: TGTGCCAGCAGCCTCCTGGGAGGGCCCACCGGGGAGCTGTTTTTT; size: NA; D: TRBD2; V: TRBV11-3; J: TRBJ2-2
CDR3: CASSLKGEGQPQHF; DNA: TGCGCCAGCAGCCTCAAGGGTGAGGGACAGCCCCAGCATTTT; size: few; D: NA; V: TRBV5-1; J: TRBJ1-5
CDR3: CAWRSGETGVHSRKYEQYF; DNA: TGTGCCTGGAGGTCTGGGGAGACAGGGGTTCACAGTCGAAAATACGAGCAGTACTTC; size: NA; D: TRBD1; V: TRBV30; J: TRBJ2-7
CDR3: CSVEGWVGSSYEQYF; DNA: TGCAGCGTTGAAGGGTGGGTAGGGAGCTCCTACGAGCAGTACTTC; size: NA; D: NA; V: TRBV29-1; J: TRBJ2-7
CDR3: CASSLGHNTGELFF; DNA: TGCGCCAGCAGCTTGGGACACAACACCGGGGAGCTGTTTTTT; size: NA; D: NA; V: TRBV5-1; J: TRBJ2-2
CDR3: CSARGDSPEHF; DNA: TGCAGTGCTAGAGGGGACAGCCCTGAGCATTTT; size: NA; D: TRBD1; V: TRBV20-1; J: TRBJ1-5
CDR3: CASLRTGISYGYTF; DNA: TGTGCCAGCTTAAGGACAGGGATCAGCTATGGCTACACCTTC; size: NA; D: TRBD1; V: TRBV7-9; J: TRBJ1-2
CDR3: CASSLQDPYEQYF; DNA: TGTGCCAGCAGTTTACAGGATCCCTACGAGCAGTACTTC; size: NA; D: NA; V: TRBV28; J: TRBJ2-7
CDR3: CASSLGREARYEQYF; DNA: TGCGCCAGCAGCTTGGGGCGGGAGGCACGGTACGAGCAGTACTTC; size: once; D: TRBD2; V: TRBV5-1; J: TRBJ2-7
CDR3: CASSISAGGMQYF; DNA: TGTGCCAGTAGTATTTCGGCAGGGGGAATGCAGTACTTC; size: NA; D: TRBD1; V: TRBV19; J: TRBJ2-5
CDR3: CASSDYSVRDEKLFF; DNA: TGTGCCAGCAGCGATTACAGTGTGCGGGATGAAAAACTGTTTTTT; size: NA; D: NA; V: TRBV7-9; J: TRBJ1-4
CDR3: CASSFNQGLNYGYTF; DNA: TGCGCCAGCAGCTTTAACCAGGGGCTGAACTATGGCTACACCTTC; size: NA; D: NA; V: TRBV5-1; J: TRBJ1-2
CDR3: CASSGFEETGELFF; DNA: TGTGCCAGCAGTGGTTTCGAGGAGACCGGGGAGCTGTTTTTT; size: NA; D: NA; V: TRBV6-1; J: TRBJ2-2
CDR3: CASSFRQDPRDGYTF; DNA: TGCGCCAGCAGCTTCCGACAGGACCCCCGGGATGGCTACACCTTC; size: NA; D: NA; V: TRBV4-1; J: TRBJ1-2
CDR3: CASSVTSAAYEQYF; DNA: TGTGCCAGCAGCGTAACTAGCGCCGCCTACGAGCAGTACTTC; size: NA; D: TRBD2; V: TRBV9; J: TRBJ2-7
CDR3: CASSGGPSNQPQHF; DNA: TGTGCCAGCAGCGGAGGGCCGAGCAATCAGCCCCAGCATTTT; size: once; D: NA; V: TRBV9; J: TRBJ1-5